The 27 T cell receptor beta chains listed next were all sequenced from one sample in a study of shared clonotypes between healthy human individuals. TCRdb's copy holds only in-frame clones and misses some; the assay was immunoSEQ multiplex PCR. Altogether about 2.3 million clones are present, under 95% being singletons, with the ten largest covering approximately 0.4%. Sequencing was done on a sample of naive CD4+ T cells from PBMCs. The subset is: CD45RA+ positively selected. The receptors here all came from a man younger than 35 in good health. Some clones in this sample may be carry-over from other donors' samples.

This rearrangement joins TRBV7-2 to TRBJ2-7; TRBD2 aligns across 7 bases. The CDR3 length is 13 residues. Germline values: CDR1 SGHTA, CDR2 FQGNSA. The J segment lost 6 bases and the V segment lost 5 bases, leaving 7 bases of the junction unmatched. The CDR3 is CASSRPGLSEQYF. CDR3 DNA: TGTGCCAGCAGCAGACCGGGACTAAGCGAGCAGTACTTC.

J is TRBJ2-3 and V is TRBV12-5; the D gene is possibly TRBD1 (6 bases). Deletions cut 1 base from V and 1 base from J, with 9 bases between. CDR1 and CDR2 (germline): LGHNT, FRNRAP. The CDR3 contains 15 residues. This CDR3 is CASGLDGQRTDTQYF. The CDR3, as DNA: TGTGCTAGTGGTTTGGACGGACAGCGCACAGATACGCAGTATTTT.

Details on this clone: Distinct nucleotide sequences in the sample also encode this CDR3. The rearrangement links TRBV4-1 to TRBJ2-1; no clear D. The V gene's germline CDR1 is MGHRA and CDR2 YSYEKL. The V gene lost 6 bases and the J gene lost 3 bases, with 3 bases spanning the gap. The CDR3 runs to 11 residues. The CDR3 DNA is TGCGCCAGCAGACACTACAATGAGCAGTTCTTC. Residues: CASRHYNEQFF.

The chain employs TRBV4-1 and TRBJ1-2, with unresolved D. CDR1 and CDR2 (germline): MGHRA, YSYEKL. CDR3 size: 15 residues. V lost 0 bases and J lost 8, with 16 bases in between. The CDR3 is CASSQDSAWAWGYTF. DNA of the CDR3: TGCGCCAGCAGCCAAGATTCTGCCTGGGCGTGGGGCTACACCTTC.

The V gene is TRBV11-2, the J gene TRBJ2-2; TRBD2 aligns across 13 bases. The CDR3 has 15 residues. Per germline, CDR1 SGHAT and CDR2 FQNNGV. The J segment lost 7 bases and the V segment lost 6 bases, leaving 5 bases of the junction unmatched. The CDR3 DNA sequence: TGTGCCAGCAGTGGACTAGCGGGGGTGGGCGGGGAGCTGTTTTTT. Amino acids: CASSGLAGVGGELFF.

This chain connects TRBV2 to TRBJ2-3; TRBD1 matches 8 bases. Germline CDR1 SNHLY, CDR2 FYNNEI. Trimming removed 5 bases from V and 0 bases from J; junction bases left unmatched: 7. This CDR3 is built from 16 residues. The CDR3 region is CASSPWTGTSTDTQYF. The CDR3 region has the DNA TGTGCCAGCAGTCCCTGGACAGGGACGAGCACAGATACGCAGTATTTT.

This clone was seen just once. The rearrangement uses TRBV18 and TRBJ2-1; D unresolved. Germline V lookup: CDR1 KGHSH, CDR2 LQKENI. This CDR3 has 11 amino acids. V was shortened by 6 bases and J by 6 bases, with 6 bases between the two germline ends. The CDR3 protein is CASSLANEQFF. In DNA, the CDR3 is TGTGCCAGCTCCTTAGCCAATGAGCAGTTCTTC. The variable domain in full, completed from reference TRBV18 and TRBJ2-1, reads NAGVMQNPRHLVRRRGQEARLRCSPMKGHSHVYWYRQLPEEGLKFMVYLQKENIIDESGMPKERFSAEFPKEGPSILRIQQVVRGDSAAYFCASSLANEQFFGPGTRLTVL.

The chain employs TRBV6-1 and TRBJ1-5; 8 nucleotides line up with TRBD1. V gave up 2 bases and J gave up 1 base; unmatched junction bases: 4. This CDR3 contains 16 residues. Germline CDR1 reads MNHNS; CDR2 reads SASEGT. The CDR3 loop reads CASSERDRGSNQPQHF. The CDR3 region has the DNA TGTGCCAGCAGTGAACGTGACAGGGGAAGCAATCAGCCCCAGCATTTT.

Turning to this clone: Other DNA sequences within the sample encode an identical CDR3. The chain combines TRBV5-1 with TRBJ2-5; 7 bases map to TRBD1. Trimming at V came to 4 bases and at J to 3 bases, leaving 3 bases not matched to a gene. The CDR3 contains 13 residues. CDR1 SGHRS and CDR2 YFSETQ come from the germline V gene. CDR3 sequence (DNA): TGCGCCAGCAGCAGAGACAGGGAAGAGACCCAGTACTTC. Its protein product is CASSRDREETQYF.

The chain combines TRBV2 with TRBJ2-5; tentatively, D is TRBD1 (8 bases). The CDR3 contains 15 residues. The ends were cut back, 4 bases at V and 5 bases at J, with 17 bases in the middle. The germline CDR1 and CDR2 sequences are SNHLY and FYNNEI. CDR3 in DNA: TGTGCCAGCAGTGCAGACAGGGGAGGGGAGGAGACCCAGTACTTC. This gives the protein CASSADRGGEETQYF. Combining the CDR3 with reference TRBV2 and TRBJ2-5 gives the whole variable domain EPEVTQTPSHQVTQMGQEVILRCVPISNHLYFYWYRQILGQKVEFLVSFYNNEISEKSEIFDDQFSVERPDGSNFTLKIRSTKLEDSAMYFCASSADRGGEETQYFGPGTRLLVL.

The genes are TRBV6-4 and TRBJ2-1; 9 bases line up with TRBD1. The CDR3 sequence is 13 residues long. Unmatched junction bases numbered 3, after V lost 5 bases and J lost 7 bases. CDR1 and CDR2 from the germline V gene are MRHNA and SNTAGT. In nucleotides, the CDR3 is TGTGCCAGCAGTAACAGGGGGCGGAATGAGCAGTTCTTC. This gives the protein CASSNRGRNEQFF.

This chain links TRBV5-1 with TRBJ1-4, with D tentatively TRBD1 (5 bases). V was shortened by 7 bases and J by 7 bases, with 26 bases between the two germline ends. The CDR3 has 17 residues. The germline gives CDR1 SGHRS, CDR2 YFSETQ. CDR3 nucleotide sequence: TGCGCCAGCGCAAGGGGATTGTCTACGGAAGGGAGTGAAAAACTGTTTTTT. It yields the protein CASARGLSTEGSEKLFF.

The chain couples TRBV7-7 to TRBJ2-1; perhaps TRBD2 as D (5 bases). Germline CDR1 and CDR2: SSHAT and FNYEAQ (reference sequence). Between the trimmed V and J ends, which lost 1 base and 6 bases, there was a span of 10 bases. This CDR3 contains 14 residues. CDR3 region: CASSLVGVGNEQFF. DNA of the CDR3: TGTGCCAGCAGCTTAGTGGGAGTGGGCAATGAGCAGTTCTTC.

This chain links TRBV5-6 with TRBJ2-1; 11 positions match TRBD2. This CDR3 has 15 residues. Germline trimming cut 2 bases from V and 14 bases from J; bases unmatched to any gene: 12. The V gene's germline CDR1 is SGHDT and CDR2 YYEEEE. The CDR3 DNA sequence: TGTGCCAGCAGCTTTTTCGGTAGCGGGAGGGCTGTCGAGTTCTTC. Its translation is CASSFFGSGRAVEFF.

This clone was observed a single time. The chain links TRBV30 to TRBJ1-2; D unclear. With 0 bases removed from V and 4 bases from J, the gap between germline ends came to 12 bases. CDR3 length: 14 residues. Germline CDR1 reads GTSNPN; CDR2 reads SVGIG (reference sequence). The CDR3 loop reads CAWSVSEISYGYTF. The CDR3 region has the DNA TGTGCCTGGAGTGTATCAGAAATCAGCTATGGCTACACCTTC.

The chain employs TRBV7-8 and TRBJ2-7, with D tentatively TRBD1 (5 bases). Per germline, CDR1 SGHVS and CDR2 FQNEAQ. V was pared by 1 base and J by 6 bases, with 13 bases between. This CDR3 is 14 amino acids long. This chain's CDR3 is CASSLDNRFSEQYF. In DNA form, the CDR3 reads TGTGCCAGCAGCTTAGATAACAGGTTCAGCGAGCAGTACTTC. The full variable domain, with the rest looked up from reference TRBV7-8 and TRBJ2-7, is GAGVSQSPRYKVAKRGQDVALRCDPISGHVSLFWYQQALGQGPEFLTYFQNEAQLDKSGLPSDRFFAERPEGSVSTLKIQRTQQEDSAVYLCASSLDNRFSEQYFGPGTRLTVT.

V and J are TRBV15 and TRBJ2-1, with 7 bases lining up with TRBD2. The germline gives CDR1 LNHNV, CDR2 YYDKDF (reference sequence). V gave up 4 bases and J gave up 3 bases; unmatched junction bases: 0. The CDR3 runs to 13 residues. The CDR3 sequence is CATSTSGYNEQFF. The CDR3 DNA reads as TGTGCCACCAGCACTAGCGGCTACAATGAGCAGTTCTTC.

The CDR3 DNA follows: TGTGCCAGCAGCTTAGGGTTTGCGGGCCAGAGGGGCAATCAGCCCCAGCATTTT. Translated, it gives CASSLGFAGQRGNQPQHF. The rearrangement uses TRBV7-9 and TRBJ1-5; the D is unclear. With 1 base removed from V and 2 bases from J, the gap between germline ends came to 18 bases. The CDR3 runs 18 residues. Germline CDR1 SEHNR, CDR2 FQNEAQ (reference sequence).

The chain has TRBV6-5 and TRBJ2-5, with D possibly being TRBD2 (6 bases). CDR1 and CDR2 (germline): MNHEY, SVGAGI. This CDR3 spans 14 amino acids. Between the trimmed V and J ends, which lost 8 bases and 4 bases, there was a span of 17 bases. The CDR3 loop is CASQLGGIGETQYF. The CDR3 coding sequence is TGTGCCAGCCAGTTAGGCGGGATAGGAGAGACCCAGTACTTC.

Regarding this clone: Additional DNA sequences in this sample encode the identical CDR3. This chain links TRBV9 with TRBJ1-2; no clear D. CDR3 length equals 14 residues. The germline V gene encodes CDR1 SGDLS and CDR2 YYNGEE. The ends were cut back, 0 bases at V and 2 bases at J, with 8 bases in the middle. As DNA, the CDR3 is TGTGCCAGCAGCGTAGGACCAGGAAACTATGGCTACACCTTC. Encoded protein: CASSVGPGNYGYTF.

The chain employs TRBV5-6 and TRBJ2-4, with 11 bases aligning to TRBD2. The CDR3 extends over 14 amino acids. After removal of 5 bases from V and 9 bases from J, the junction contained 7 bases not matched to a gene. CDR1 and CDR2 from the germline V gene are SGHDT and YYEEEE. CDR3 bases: TGTGCCAGCAGAAAGGGACTAGCGGAAGCCATTCAGTACTTC. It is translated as CASRKGLAEAIQYF.

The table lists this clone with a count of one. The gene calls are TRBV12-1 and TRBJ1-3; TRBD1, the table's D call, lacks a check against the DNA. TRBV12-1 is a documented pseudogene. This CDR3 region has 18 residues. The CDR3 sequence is CASTPRGLQGATGNTIYF. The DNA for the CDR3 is TGTGCCAGCACTCCAAGGGGGTTACAGGGGGCAACTGGAAACACCATATATTTT.

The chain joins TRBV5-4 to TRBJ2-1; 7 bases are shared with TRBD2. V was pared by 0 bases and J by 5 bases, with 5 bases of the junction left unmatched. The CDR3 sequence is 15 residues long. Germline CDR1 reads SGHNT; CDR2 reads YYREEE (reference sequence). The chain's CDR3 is CASSLELARDNEQFF. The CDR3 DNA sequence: TGTGCCAGCAGCTTGGAACTAGCGAGAGACAATGAGCAGTTCTTC.

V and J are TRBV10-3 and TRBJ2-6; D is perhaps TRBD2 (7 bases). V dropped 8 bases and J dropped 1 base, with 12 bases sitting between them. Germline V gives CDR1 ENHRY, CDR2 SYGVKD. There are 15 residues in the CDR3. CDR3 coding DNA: TGTGCCATCTCCCGGGGGGCATCTGGGGCCAACGTCCTGACTTTC. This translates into CAISRGASGANVLTF.

CDR3 protein: CASSPWAGGSYEQYF. The CDR3 DNA is TGTGCCAGCTCACCATGGGCAGGGGGTTCGTACGAGCAGTACTTC. The rearrangement joins TRBV18 to TRBJ2-7; the match to TRBD1 covers 7 bases. The germline gives CDR1 KGHSH, CDR2 LQKENI. This CDR3 has 15 residues. After removal of 2 bases from V and 4 bases from J, the junction contained 8 bases not matched to a gene.

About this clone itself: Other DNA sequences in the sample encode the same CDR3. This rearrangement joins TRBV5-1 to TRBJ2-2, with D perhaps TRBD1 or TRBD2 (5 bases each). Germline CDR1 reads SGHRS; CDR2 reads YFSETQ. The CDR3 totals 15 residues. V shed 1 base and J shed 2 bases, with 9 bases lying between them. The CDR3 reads CASSLRGANTGELFF. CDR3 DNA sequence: TGCGCCAGCAGCTTGAGAGGGGCTAACACCGGGGAGCTGTTTTTT.

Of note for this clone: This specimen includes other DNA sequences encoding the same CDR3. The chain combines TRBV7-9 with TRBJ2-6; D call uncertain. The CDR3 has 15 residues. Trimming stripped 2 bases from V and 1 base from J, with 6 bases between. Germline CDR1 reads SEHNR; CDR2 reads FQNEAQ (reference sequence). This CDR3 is CASSLRSSGANVLTF. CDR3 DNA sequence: TGTGCCAGCAGCTTAAGGTCTTCTGGGGCCAACGTCCTGACTTTC.